This T cell receptor beta chain was captured in a study of T cell responses to AZD1222 COVID-19 vaccine. The CDR3 is 14 residues long. The V end lost 6 bases, the J end lost 5 bases, and 14 bases lay between the germline ends. The V gene's germline CDR1 is MNHEY and CDR2 SVGAGI. Concerning this clone itself: Its antigen is currently unknown.

Study-wide points: The CD4 TCRs associated with vaccination extended across spike and predominated at 160-218 and 743-854.

Generated by immunoSEQ multiplex PCR, the TCRdb table keeps only in-frame clones and is missing some. The sample consists of around 87,000 clones, about nine tenths of them appearing once. The source material was peripheral blood, sampled on day 0 of AZD1222 vaccination. This receptor was identified in an adult in good health. The rearrangement links TRBV6-5 to TRBJ2-1; D may match TRBD1 or TRBD2 (6 bases each). The CDR3 is CASSLWRDNNEQFF. DNA of the CDR3: TGTGCCAGCAGCCTCTGGCGGGACAACAATGAGCAGTTCTTC.